Listed below are T cell receptor beta chains from one sample, sequenced in a study of blood T cell repertoires in COVID-19. Assay used: immunoSEQ multiplex PCR; TCRdb lists only in-frame clones, some missing. The data show more than 25,000 clones, 94% seen once. Sequenced sample: peripheral blood. The source of these receptors is a human donor with active COVID-19. The donor label of this sample is uncertain. The CDR3 runs from the conserved cysteine through the conserved F or W. Each record gives: J gene, clone size, CDR3 length, V gene, CDR3 protein. Not every row has a clone size; where given, it reads once, few, many or a size class.

j_call: TRBJ2-2
clone_size: .
cdr3_length: 15
v_call: TRBV7-2
cdr3_aa: CASSSQRGHTGELFF

j_call: TRBJ2-1
clone_size: .
cdr3_length: 16
v_call: TRBV3-1/TRBV3-2
cdr3_aa: CASSLKTGGGYNEQFF

j_call: TRBJ2-5
clone_size: .
cdr3_length: 14
v_call: TRBV7-2
cdr3_aa: CASSLSPGLVTQYF

j_call: TRBJ2-7
clone_size: .
cdr3_length: 15
v_call: TRBV7-2
cdr3_aa: CASSLSKGQSYEQYF

j_call: TRBJ2-3
clone_size: .
cdr3_length: 15
v_call: TRBV28
cdr3_aa: CASSLSGRFTDTQYF

j_call: TRBJ2-7
clone_size: .
cdr3_length: 14
v_call: TRBV25-1
cdr3_aa: CASSGAGGPYEQYF

j_call: TRBJ2-1
clone_size: .
cdr3_length: 12
v_call: TRBV12-3/TRBV12-4
cdr3_aa: CASSLRTPEQFF

j_call: TRBJ2-7
clone_size: .
cdr3_length: 13
v_call: TRBV5-4
cdr3_aa: CASSLVSGGEQYF

j_call: TRBJ2-5
clone_size: .
cdr3_length: 17
v_call: TRBV28
cdr3_aa: CASSSGHPYAPQETQYF

j_call: TRBJ2-1
clone_size: once
cdr3_length: 16
v_call: TRBV15
cdr3_aa: CATASKREIFYNEQFF

j_call: TRBJ1-5
clone_size: .
cdr3_length: 15
v_call: TRBV6-6
cdr3_aa: CANSYRRDSNQPQHF

j_call: TRBJ2-3
clone_size: .
cdr3_length: 16
v_call: TRBV5-4
cdr3_aa: CASSLVGGGSTDTQYF

j_call: TRBJ1-1
clone_size: .
cdr3_length: 14
v_call: TRBV18
cdr3_aa: CASARQAPGTEAFF

j_call: TRBJ2-5
clone_size: once
cdr3_length: 18
v_call: TRBV29-1
cdr3_aa: CSVNSPGLAGGGAETQYF

j_call: TRBJ2-6
clone_size: once
cdr3_length: 15
v_call: TRBV13
cdr3_aa: CASSSQVIGANVLTF

j_call: TRBJ2-2
clone_size: .
cdr3_length: 19
v_call: TRBV3-1/TRBV3-2
cdr3_aa: CASSQEYRWRGPDTGELFF

j_call: TRBJ2-7
clone_size: .
cdr3_length: 16
v_call: TRBV18
cdr3_aa: CASSRLPLAGPYEQYF

j_call: TRBJ2-1
clone_size: once
cdr3_length: 15
v_call: TRBV15
cdr3_aa: CATSPARSSYNEQFF

j_call: TRBJ2-7
clone_size: .
cdr3_length: 15
v_call: TRBV7-8
cdr3_aa: CASSSGLVPPREQYF

j_call: TRBJ1-5
clone_size: .
cdr3_length: 15
v_call: TRBV5-6
cdr3_aa: CASSPWTGDNQPQHF

j_call: TRBJ1-3
clone_size: .
cdr3_length: 13
v_call: TRBV5-4
cdr3_aa: CASSLSGVNTIYF

j_call: TRBJ2-2
clone_size: .
cdr3_length: 14
v_call: TRBV27
cdr3_aa: CASRRGALTGELFF

j_call: TRBJ2-7
clone_size: .
cdr3_length: 16
v_call: TRBV27
cdr3_aa: CASSSPGTASSYEQYF

j_call: TRBJ1-5
clone_size: .
cdr3_length: 15
v_call: TRBV6-2/TRBV6-3
cdr3_aa: CASSSWGAGGQPQHF

j_call: TRBJ2-5
clone_size: few
cdr3_length: 15
v_call: TRBV7-6
cdr3_aa: CASSAETGTLETQYF

j_call: TRBJ1-6
clone_size: .
cdr3_length: 14
v_call: TRBV5-1
cdr3_aa: CASSFYLRDSPLHF

j_call: TRBJ1-5
clone_size: .
cdr3_length: 16
v_call: TRBV18
cdr3_aa: CASSPPGTGGTQPQHF

j_call: TRBJ1-6
clone_size: once
cdr3_length: 19
v_call: TRBV6-2/TRBV6-3
cdr3_aa: CASSYAPAGRKSANSPLHF

j_call: TRBJ2-3
clone_size: .
cdr3_length: 19
v_call: TRBV7-9
cdr3_aa: CASSKHSGRALYSTDTQYF

j_call: TRBJ2-7
clone_size: .
cdr3_length: 17
v_call: TRBV14
cdr3_aa: CASSKTSGGILSYEQYF

j_call: TRBJ2-1
clone_size: .
cdr3_length: 16
v_call: TRBV30
cdr3_aa: CAWSVVRASGRSEQFF

j_call: TRBJ2-7
clone_size: .
cdr3_length: 13
v_call: TRBV11-2
cdr3_aa: CASSWTGDYEQYF

j_call: TRBJ2-6
clone_size: .
cdr3_length: 16
v_call: TRBV3-1/TRBV3-2
cdr3_aa: CASRLTGGSGANVLTF

j_call: TRBJ2-5
clone_size: .
cdr3_length: 14
v_call: TRBV7-2
cdr3_aa: CASSLTGGWETQYF

j_call: TRBJ2-7
clone_size: .
cdr3_length: 17
v_call: TRBV5-6
cdr3_aa: CASSHGLAGIGAYEQYF

j_call: TRBJ1-6
clone_size: .
cdr3_length: 15
v_call: TRBV5-1
cdr3_aa: CASSPRTGSGTPLHF

j_call: TRBJ1-1
clone_size: once
cdr3_length: 15
v_call: TRBV5-1
cdr3_aa: CASSLGGREAPEAFF

j_call: TRBJ1-6
clone_size: .
cdr3_length: 15
v_call: TRBV6-1
cdr3_aa: CASSERELGNSPLHF

j_call: TRBJ2-1
clone_size: .
cdr3_length: 17
v_call: TRBV30
cdr3_aa: CAWSVGAGGPGGREQFF

j_call: TRBJ1-2
clone_size: once
cdr3_length: 11
v_call: TRBV2
cdr3_aa: CASTERQGGTF

j_call: TRBJ2-2
clone_size: .
cdr3_length: 15
v_call: TRBV20-1
cdr3_aa: CSASVSGSNTGELFF

j_call: TRBJ2-7
clone_size: .
cdr3_length: 16
v_call: TRBV6-5
cdr3_aa: CASSYSSSRMRYEQYF

j_call: TRBJ2-3
clone_size: .
cdr3_length: 18
v_call: TRBV5-4
cdr3_aa: CASSWAWDLEERGDTQYF

j_call: TRBJ2-7
clone_size: .
cdr3_length: 16
v_call: TRBV6-1
cdr3_aa: CASSEDRGRILYEQYF

j_call: TRBJ1-2
clone_size: .
cdr3_length: 15
v_call: TRBV9
cdr3_aa: CASSVDWGQDYGYTF

j_call: TRBJ1-2
clone_size: once
cdr3_length: 14
v_call: TRBV2
cdr3_aa: CASREVDRDYGYTF

j_call: TRBJ2-7
clone_size: .
cdr3_length: 12
v_call: TRBV29-1
cdr3_aa: CSVGARGYEQYF

j_call: TRBJ1-2
clone_size: .
cdr3_length: 16
v_call: TRBV18
cdr3_aa: CASSPTTVGINYGYTF

j_call: TRBJ2-7
clone_size: .
cdr3_length: 12
v_call: TRBV6-6
cdr3_aa: CASRTGAYEQYF

j_call: TRBJ2-5
clone_size: .
cdr3_length: 14
v_call: TRBV7-2
cdr3_aa: CASSLGAQGETQYF

j_call: TRBJ2-7
clone_size: .
cdr3_length: 14
v_call: TRBV5-6
cdr3_aa: CASSEGQGRYEQYF

j_call: TRBJ1-2
clone_size: .
cdr3_length: 13
v_call: TRBV30
cdr3_aa: CAWSVNGPYGYTF

j_call: TRBJ2-7
clone_size: .
cdr3_length: 14
v_call: TRBV7-9
cdr3_aa: CASSLGGLSYEQYF

j_call: TRBJ2-2
clone_size: .
cdr3_length: 13
v_call: TRBV20-1
cdr3_aa: CSASRRGTGELFF

j_call: TRBJ1-2
clone_size: few
cdr3_length: 15
v_call: TRBV5-1
cdr3_aa: CASSPLFNSNYGYTF